This T cell receptor beta chain was captured by sequencing in a study of blood T cell repertoires in COVID-19. Study-wide context: Researchers got acute and convalescent COVID-19 samples from the United States, Italy and Spain. In each case, the material was cDNA or gDNA derived from T cells, B-cell-depleted T cells, or PBMCs.

Under the authors' procedure: Using reference gene primer amplification, nucleated cell counts were estimated. This table comes from immunoSEQ multiplex PCR, and its TCRdb copy is limited to in-frame clones, with some not included. That table furnishes V, J and clone size, whereas the DNA furnished D and trimming. The data show some 190,000 clones, with over 75% seen just once and around 11% held by the top ten. V was cut by 0 bases and J by 8 bases, with 12 bases left in between. The CDR3 totals 14 residues. Germline assignment: CDR1 SGHDN and CDR2 FVKESK. The material sequenced was peripheral blood. The V call is TRBV14, the J call TRBJ2-3; D is unresolved. This clonotype originated in a woman in her 50s with acute or convalescent COVID-19. This CDR3 is CASSQDLEHTTQYF. Here the CDR3 DNA reads TGTGCCAGCAGCCAAGATTTAGAGCATACTACGCAGTATTTT.